Shown below are 19 T cell receptor beta chains from a single sample sequenced in a study of blood T cells in healthy people across ages. Through a sample-barcoded 5' primer and a J-beta primer mix, a second PCR was run for about 6 to 11 cycles. TCRdb redid the calling of the 5' RACE reads with MiXCR, one entry per CDR3 protein. This sample has about 640,000 distinct CDR3 sequences; about 53% occur once, and the top ten carry around 37%. The sequenced sample consisted of blood. Receptor source: a man between 60 and 70 years old in good health.

The rearrangement joins TRBV5-1 to TRBJ1-4, with 7 bases aligning to TRBD1. CDR1 is SGHRS, CDR2 YFSETQ, per germline. The CDR3 has 16 residues. The V gene end was trimmed by 4 bases and the J gene end by 0 bases; junction bases not matched to a gene: 6. CDR3 region: CASSGEGAATNEKLFF. The CDR3 nucleotides are TGCGCCAGCAGCGGGGAGGGGGCCGCAACTAATGAAAAACTGTTTTTT.

This clonotype was counted at least ten times. The chain is built from TRBV3-1 and TRBJ2-5, with a possible D match to TRBD2 (6 bases). The V end lost 8 bases, the J end lost 2 bases, and 12 bases lay between the germline ends. Germline V gene data show CDR1 as LGHDT and CDR2 as YNNKEL (reference sequence). The CDR3 runs 13 residues. CDR3: CASRGLHQETQYF. The DNA for the CDR3 is TGTGCCAGCCGGGGACTCCATCAAGAGACCCAGTACTTC.

The chain has TRBV5-1 and TRBJ2-1, with unresolved D. The CDR3 spans 15 residues. Germline CDR1 reads SGHRS; CDR2 reads YFSETQ. The V and J ends lost 3 bases and 0 bases respectively, with 10 bases between them. The CDR3 nucleotides read TGCGCCAGCAGCTCCTATCTGGACTCCTACAATGAGCAGTTCTTC. This translates into CASSSYLDSYNEQFF.

J is TRBJ2-5 and V is TRBV12-3 or TRBV12-4; the D is unclear. The CDR3 loop spans 13 amino acids. Trimming removed 5 bases from V and 2 bases from J, with 9 bases in between. The CDR3 loop reads CASSTDGQETQYF. For the CDR3, the DNA is TGTGCCAGCAGTACAGACGGGCAAGAGACCCAGTACTTC.

The rearrangement uses TRBV7-2 and TRBJ2-3, with D perhaps matching TRBD1 (6 bases). This CDR3 is 14 amino acids long. Germline V gene lookup returns CDR1 SGHTA and CDR2 FQGNSA. V lost 5 bases and J lost 4, with 13 bases in between. In nucleotides, the CDR3 is TGTGCCAGCAGCCTCCGACAGGAAGCAGATACGCAGTATTTT. This translates into CASSLRQEADTQYF.

The V gene is TRBV6-2 or TRBV6-3, the J gene TRBJ1-2, with a weak D call TRBD1 (5 bases). Trimming removed 5 bases from V and 4 bases from J, with 17 bases in between. Germline V gene sequence: CDR1 MNHEY, CDR2 SVGEGT. There are 15 residues in the CDR3. The CDR3 loop is CASSNQGRSSYGYTF. The CDR3 bases are TGTGCCAGCAGTAACCAGGGACGGTCTAGCTATGGCTACACCTTC.

V and J are TRBV5-1 and TRBJ1-4; 9 positions match TRBD1. Unmatched junction bases numbered 5, after V lost 0 bases and J lost 8 bases. The CDR3 length is 15 residues. From germline, CDR1 is SGHRS and CDR2 YFSETQ. In DNA form, the CDR3 reads TGCGCCAGCAGCTTGGGCTCCGGGACAGGGGAAAAACTGTTTTTT. It translates to CASSLGSGTGEKLFF.

This clonotype came up a few times. V is TRBV7-2 and J is TRBJ2-1; TRBD2 aligns across 14 bases. Looked up from germline, CDR1 is SGHTA and CDR2 is FQGNSA. V lost 6 bases and J lost 7; bases outside the gene matches: 5. The CDR3 has 15 amino acids. CDR3 sequence: CASSSGLAGVNEQFF. DNA of the CDR3: TGTGCCAGCAGTTCGGGACTAGCGGGGGTGAATGAGCAGTTCTTC.

The rearrangement joins TRBV7-9 to TRBJ2-5, with 9 bases aligning to TRBD2. The CDR3 runs 17 residues. Trimming cost V 8 bases and J 1 base; bases outside gene matches: 14. The V gene's germline CDR1 is SEHNR and CDR2 FQNEAQ (reference sequence). CDR3 protein: CASSPRGVAGAQETQYF. CDR3 nucleotide sequence: TGTGCCAGCTCTCCAAGAGGGGTAGCGGGAGCCCAAGAGACCCAGTACTTC.

The chain links TRBV6-1 to TRBJ2-7, with D maybe TRBD2 (5 bases). V was clipped by 8 bases and J by 0 bases, with 8 bases between them. This CDR3 region has 12 residues. CDR1 is MNHNS, CDR2 SASEGT, per germline. CDR3 residues: CASLRDSYEQYF. The CDR3 DNA follows: TGTGCCAGCCTCCGGGACTCCTACGAGCAGTACTTC.

CDR3 coding DNA: TGCAGTGCTAGAAGCAGAGACGACCCTGAAAAACTGTTTTTT. It is translated as CSARSRDDPEKLFF. This sequence joins TRBV20-1 and TRBJ1-4, with D uncertain. The CDR3 totals 14 residues. V lost 2 bases and J 7 bases, leaving 14 bases between the germline ends. Germline loops: CDR1 DFQATT, CDR2 SNEGSKA (reference sequence).

This clonotype appeared a few times. The rearrangement uses TRBV5-5 and TRBJ2-1, with 14 bases aligning to TRBD2. The CDR3 has 18 residues. The germline gives CDR1 SGHKS, CDR2 YYEKEE (reference sequence). V shed 3 bases, J shed 7 bases, and the junction held 12 bases outside the gene matches. The CDR3 reads CASSSAGGLAGGRNEQFF. The CDR3 DNA reads as TGTGCCAGCAGCTCCGCCGGCGGACTAGCGGGGGGCCGGAATGAGCAGTTCTTC.

V usage is TRBV20-1 and J usage is TRBJ1-2; no clear D gene. V was pared by 1 base and J by 8 bases, with 11 bases between. Germline CDR1 and CDR2: DFQATT and SNEGSKA (reference sequence). This CDR3 is 12 amino acids long. DNA for the CDR3: TGCAGTGCTAGAGGTCAGGCGAAGGGCTACACCTTC. Amino acids: CSARGQAKGYTF.

This clonotype was seen a handful of times. The chain links TRBV5-1 to TRBJ2-1, with D unclear. Germline assignment: CDR1 SGHRS and CDR2 YFSETQ. Trimming pared 0 bases from V and 5 bases from J, leaving 6 bases between. This CDR3 has 13 amino acids. The CDR3 DNA follows: TGCGCCAGCAGCTTGGTGGCAGACAATGAGCAGTTCTTC. Protein sequence: CASSLVADNEQFF.

At least ten counts were recorded for this clonotype. The junction and the germline gene differ at one end; a read error may be behind it. The rearrangement joins TRBV29-1 to TRBJ2-5, with D perhaps matching TRBD1 (6 bases). CDR1 and CDR2 from the germline V gene are SQVTM and ANQGSEA. This CDR3 is built from 12 residues. This CDR3 is CSVEGGGETQYF. The CDR3 DNA is TGCAGCGTGGAAGGGGGTGGAGAGACCCAGTACTTC.

This clonotype was detected only once. The chain carries TRBV7-9 and TRBJ1-5; D unclear. Germline-derived CDR1 and CDR2 are SEHNR and FQNEAQ (reference sequence). The ends were cut back, 3 bases at V and 0 bases at J, with 6 bases in the middle. This CDR3 contains 14 residues. In nucleotides, the CDR3 is TGTGCCAGCAGCTTCGGGGATAGCAATCAGCCCCAGCATTTT. The encoded protein is CASSFGDSNQPQHF.

The V and J genes are TRBV7-9 and TRBJ1-4; 7 nucleotides match TRBD1. V trimming: 2 bases; J trimming: 1 base; junction bases outside the gene matches: 4. Germline V gene sequence: CDR1 SEHNR, CDR2 FQNEAQ (reference sequence). The CDR3 loop spans 16 amino acids. The CDR3 bases are TGTGCCAGCAGCTTACGTAGGACAGGAACTAATGAAAAACTGTTTTTT. Translating it yields CASSLRRTGTNEKLFF.

This chain joins TRBV21-1 and TRBJ2-5; TRBD2 is the table's D call, not checked against the DNA. TRBV21-1 is classified as a pseudogene. The CDR3 runs 16 residues. CDR3 loop: CASSKAPGARQETQYF. In nucleotides, the CDR3 is TGTGCCAGCAGCAAAGCCCCCGGGGCTCGCCAAGAGACCCAGTACTTC.

This chain connects TRBV20-1 to TRBJ1-2; D gene unclear. The CDR3 has 12 amino acids. Trimming removed 5 bases from V and 5 bases from J, with 12 bases in between. CDR1 DFQATT and CDR2 SNEGSKA come from the germline V gene (reference sequence). The CDR3 region has the DNA TGCAGTGCTGAAGACGGGTTATATGGCTACACCTTC. This translates into CSAEDGLYGYTF.